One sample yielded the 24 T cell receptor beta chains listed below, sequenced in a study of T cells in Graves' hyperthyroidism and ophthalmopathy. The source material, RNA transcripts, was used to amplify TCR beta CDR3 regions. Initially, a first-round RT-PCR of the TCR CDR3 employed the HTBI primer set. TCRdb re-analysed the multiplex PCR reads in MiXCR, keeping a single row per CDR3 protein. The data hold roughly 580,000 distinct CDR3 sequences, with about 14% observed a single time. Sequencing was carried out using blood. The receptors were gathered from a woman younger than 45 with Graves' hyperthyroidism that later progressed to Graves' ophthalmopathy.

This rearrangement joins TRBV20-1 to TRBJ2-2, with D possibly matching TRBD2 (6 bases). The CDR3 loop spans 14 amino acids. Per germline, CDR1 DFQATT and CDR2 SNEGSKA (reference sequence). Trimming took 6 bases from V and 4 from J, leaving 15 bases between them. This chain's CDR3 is CSAPFQEGTGELFF. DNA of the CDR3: TGCAGTGCCCCCTTTCAGGAGGGCACCGGGGAGCTGTTTTTT.

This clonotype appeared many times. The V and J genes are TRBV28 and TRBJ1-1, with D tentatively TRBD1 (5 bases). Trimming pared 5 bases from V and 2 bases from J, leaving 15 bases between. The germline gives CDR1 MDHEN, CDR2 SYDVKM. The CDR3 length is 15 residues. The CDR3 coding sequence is TGTGCCAGCAGTATACAGGTCCCGACCAACACTGAAGCTTTCTTT. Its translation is CASSIQVPTNTEAFF.

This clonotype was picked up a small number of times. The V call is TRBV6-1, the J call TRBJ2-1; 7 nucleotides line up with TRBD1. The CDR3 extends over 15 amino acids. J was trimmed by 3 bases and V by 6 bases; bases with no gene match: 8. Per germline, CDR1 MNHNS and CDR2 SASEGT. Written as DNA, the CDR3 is TGTGCCAGCAGATTCGGGACAGCCGGCTACAATGAGCAGTTCTTC. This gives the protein CASRFGTAGYNEQFF.

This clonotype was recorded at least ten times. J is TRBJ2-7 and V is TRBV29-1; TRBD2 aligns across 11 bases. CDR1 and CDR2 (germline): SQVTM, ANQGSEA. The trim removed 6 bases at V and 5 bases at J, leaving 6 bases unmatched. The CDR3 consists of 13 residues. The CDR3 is CSVLAGGPDEQYF. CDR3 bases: TGCAGCGTCTTAGCGGGAGGGCCCGACGAGCAGTACTTC.

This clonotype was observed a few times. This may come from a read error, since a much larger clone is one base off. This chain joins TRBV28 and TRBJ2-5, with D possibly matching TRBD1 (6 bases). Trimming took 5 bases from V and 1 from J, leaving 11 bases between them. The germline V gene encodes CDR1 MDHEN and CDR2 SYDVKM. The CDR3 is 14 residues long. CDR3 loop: CASSTNRVQETQYF. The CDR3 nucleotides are TGTGCCAGCAGTACAAACAGGGTCCAAGAGACCCAGTACTTC.

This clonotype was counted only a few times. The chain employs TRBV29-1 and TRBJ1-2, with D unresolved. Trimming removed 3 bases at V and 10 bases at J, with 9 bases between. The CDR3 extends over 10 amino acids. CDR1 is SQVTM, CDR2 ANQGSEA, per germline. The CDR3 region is CSVEAADYTF. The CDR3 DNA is TGCAGCGTTGAGGCAGCTGACTACACCTTC.

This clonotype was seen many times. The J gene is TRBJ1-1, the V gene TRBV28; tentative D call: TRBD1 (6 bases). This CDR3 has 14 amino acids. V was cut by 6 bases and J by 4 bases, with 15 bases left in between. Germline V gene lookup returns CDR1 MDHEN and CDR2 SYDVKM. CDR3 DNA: TGTGCCAGCAGAAGGGGGAGGGGAGTCACTGAAGCTTTCTTT. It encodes CASRRGRGVTEAFF.

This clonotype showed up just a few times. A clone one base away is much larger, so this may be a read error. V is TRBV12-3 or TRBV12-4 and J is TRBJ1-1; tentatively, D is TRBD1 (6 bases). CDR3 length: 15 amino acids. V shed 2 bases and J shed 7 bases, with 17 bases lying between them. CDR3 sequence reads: CASSLKAGGVLEAFF. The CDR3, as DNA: TGTGCCAGCAGTTTAAAGGCCGGGGGCGTCCTTGAAGCTTTCTTT.

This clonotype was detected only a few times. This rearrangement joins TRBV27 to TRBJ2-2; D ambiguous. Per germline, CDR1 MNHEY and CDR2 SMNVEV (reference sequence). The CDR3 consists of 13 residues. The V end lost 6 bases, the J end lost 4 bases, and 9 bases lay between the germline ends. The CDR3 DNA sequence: TGTGCCAGCAGGCTAGTTAGCACCGGGGAGCTGTTTTTT. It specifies CASRLVSTGELFF.

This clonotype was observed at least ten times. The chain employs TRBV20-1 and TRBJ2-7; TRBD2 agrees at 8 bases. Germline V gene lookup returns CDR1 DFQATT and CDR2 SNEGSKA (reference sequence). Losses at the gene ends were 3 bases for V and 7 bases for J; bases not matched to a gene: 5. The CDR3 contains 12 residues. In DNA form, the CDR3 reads TGCAGTGCTAGCGGGGGGGCGCAGGAGCAGTACTTC. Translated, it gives CSASGGAQEQYF.

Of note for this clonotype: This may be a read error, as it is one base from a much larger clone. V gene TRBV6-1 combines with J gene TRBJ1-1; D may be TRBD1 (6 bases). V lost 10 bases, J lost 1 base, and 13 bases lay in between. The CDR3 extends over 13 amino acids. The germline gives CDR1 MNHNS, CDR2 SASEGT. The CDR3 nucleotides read TGTGCCAACACCGAGGGGGAGAACACTGAAGCTTTCTTT. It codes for CANTEGENTEAFF.

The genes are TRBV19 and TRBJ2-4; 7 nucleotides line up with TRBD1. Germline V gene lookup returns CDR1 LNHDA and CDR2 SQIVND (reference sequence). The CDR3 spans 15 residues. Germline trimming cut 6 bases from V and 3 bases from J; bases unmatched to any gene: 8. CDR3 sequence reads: CASSRQGDGKNIQYF. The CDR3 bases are TGTGCCAGTAGCCGGCAGGGGGATGGCAAAAACATTCAGTACTTC. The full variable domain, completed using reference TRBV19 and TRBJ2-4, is DGGITQSPKYLFRKEGQNVTLSCEQNLNHDAMYWYRQDPGQGLRLIYYSQIVNDFQKGDIAEGYSVSREKKESFPLTVTSAQKNPTAFYLCASSRQGDGKNIQYFGAGTRLSVL.

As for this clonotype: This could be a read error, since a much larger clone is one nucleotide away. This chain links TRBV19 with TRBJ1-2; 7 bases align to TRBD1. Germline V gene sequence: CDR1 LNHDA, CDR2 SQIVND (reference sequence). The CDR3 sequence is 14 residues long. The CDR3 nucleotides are TGTACCAGTAGTATTGGGACAGCCAACTATGGCTACACCTTC. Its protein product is CTSSIGTANYGYTF.

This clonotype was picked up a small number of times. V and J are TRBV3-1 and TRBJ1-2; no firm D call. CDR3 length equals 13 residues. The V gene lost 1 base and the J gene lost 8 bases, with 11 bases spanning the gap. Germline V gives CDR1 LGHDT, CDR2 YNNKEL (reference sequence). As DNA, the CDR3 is TGTGCCAGCAGCCAAGGGTTTGTGCAGGGCTACACCTTC. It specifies CASSQGFVQGYTF.

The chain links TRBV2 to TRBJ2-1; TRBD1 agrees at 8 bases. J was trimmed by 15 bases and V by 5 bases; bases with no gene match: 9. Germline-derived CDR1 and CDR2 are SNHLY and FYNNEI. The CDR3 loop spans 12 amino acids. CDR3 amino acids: CASSPGDRSAFF. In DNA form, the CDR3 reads TGTGCCAGCAGTCCGGGGGACAGGTCGGCGTTCTTC.

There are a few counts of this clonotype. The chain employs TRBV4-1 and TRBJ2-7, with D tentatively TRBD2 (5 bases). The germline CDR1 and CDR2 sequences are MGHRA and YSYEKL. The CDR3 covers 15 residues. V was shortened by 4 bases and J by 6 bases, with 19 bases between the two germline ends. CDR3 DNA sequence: TGCGCCAGCAGCCCCCCCGGGATCCCGCCTAGCGAGCAGTACTTC. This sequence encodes CASSPPGIPPSEQYF.

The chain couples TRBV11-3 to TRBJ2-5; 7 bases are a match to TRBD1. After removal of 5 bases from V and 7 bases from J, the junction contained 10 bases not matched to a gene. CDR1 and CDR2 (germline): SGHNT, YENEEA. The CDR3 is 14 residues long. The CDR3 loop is CASSRWWDSGTQYF. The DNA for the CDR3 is TGTGCCAGCAGCCGGTGGTGGGACAGCGGGACCCAGTACTTC.

This chain's CDR3 is CSAALNTEAFF. CDR3 bases: TGCAGCGCCGCCTTGAACACTGAAGCTTTCTTT. The rearrangement uses TRBV29-1 and TRBJ1-1; D unresolved. CDR1 is SQVTM, CDR2 ANQGSEA, per germline. V shed 7 bases and J shed 0 bases, with 6 bases lying between them. This CDR3 is 11 amino acids long. Supplemented by reference TRBV29-1 and TRBJ1-1, the full variable domain reads SAVISQKPSRDICQRGTSLTIQCQVDSQVTMMFWYRQQPGQSLTLIATANQGSEATYESGFVIDKFPISRPNLTFSTLTVSNMSPEDSSIYLCSAALNTEAFFGQGTRLTVV.

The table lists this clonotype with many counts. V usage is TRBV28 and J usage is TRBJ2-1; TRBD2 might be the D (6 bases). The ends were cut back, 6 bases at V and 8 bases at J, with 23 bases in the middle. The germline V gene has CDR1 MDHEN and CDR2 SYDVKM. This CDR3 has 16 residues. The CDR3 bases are TGTGCCAGCAGATTAAAGGCCAGGACCGGGGAGGATGAGCAGTTCTTC. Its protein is CASRLKARTGEDEQFF.

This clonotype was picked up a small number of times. This chain's CDR3 is CASSLAGGSLETQYF. CDR3 nucleotides: TGCGCCAGCAGCTTGGCGGGGGGCAGTCTGGAGACCCAGTACTTC. The rearrangement joins TRBV5-1 to TRBJ2-5, with D maybe TRBD2 (7 bases). V was pared by 0 bases and J by 5 bases, with 14 bases between. Germline V lookup: CDR1 SGHRS, CDR2 YFSETQ. This CDR3 has 15 residues.

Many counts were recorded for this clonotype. CDR3 sequence reads: CASSLSGRYNEQFF. The CDR3 DNA is TGTGCCAGCAGCTTGAGCGGGAGGTACAATGAGCAGTTCTTC. The rearrangement uses TRBV13 and TRBJ2-1, with 9 positions matching TRBD2. J was trimmed by 4 bases and V by 3 bases; bases with no gene match: 1. The CDR3 runs to 14 residues. CDR1 PRHDT and CDR2 FYEKMQ come from the germline V gene (reference sequence). Based on the CDR3 plus reference TRBV13 and TRBJ2-1, the full variable domain is AAGVIQSPRHLIKEKRETATLKCYPIPRHDTVYWYQQGPGQDPQFLISFYEKMQSDKGSIPDRFSAQQFSDYHSELNMSSLELGDSALYFCASSLSGRYNEQFFGPGTRLTVL.

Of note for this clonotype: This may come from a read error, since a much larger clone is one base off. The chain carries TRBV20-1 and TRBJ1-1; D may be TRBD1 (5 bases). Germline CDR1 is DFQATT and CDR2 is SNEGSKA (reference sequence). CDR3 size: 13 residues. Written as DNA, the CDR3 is TGCGGTGCCGCGGGACTTAAGAACACTGAAGCTTTCTTT. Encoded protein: CGAAGLKNTEAFF.

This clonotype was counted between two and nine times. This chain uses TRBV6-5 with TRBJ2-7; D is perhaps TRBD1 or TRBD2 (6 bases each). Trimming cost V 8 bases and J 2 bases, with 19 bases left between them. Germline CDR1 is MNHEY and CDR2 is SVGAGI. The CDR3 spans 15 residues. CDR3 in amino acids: CASALRGQRAYEQYF. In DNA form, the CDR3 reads TGTGCCAGCGCCCTACGGGGGCAGAGAGCCTACGAGCAGTACTTC.

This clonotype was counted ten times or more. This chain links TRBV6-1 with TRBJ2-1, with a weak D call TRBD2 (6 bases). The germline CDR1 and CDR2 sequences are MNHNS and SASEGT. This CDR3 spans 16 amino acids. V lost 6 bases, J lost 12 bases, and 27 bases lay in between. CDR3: CASSPRGRETPSLQFF. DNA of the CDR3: TGTGCCAGCAGCCCCCGTGGACGGGAGACTCCTAGCCTGCAGTTCTTC.